This T cell receptor (beta chain) came from a study of T cell repertoires in cytomegalovirus infection. MiXCR, run by TCRdb on the reads, gives a single entry per CDR3 protein. The sample yields about 260,000 distinct CDR3 sequences, roughly an eighth seen once. The CDR3 runs to 13 residues. Trimming took 5 bases from V and 7 from J; bases not matched to a gene: 7. The germline V gene has CDR1 SGHTA and CDR2 FQGNSA. This clonotype appeared many times. The sequenced material came from PBMCs. This clonotype was sampled from a human donor in good health (CMV status not recorded). Some clones in this sample may be carry-over from other donors' samples. The chain is built from TRBV7-2 and TRBJ2-7; 8 nucleotides align to TRBD1. CDR3 residues: CASSLQGAREQYV. Written as DNA, the CDR3 is TGTGCCAGCAGCCTCCAGGGGGCTCGGGAGCAGTACGTC.